This T cell receptor (beta chain) was profiled in a study of T cell responses to AZD1222 COVID-19 vaccine. Study results and limitations: Clonal diversity may have been underestimated, and the donors were mostly white British, with more females than males. Reportedly, nearly half the spike-specific TCRs target unmutated variant regions.

The repertoire was sequenced with immunoSEQ multiplex PCR; TCRdb's copy has only in-frame clones and lacks some. The repertoire has about 120,000 clones, about nine tenths of them found once; the top ten carry around 8.2%. Pooled together were second doses at about 4 or about 12 weeks. Notes on this clone: Its antigen is currently unknown.

Germline-derived CDR1 and CDR2 are MGHRA and YSYEKL. The CDR3 is made up of 14 amino acids. V lost 6 bases to trimming and J lost 1 base, with 9 bases between them. The starting material was peripheral blood, obtained 28 days after the second AZD1222 dose. This chain connects TRBV4-1 to TRBJ1-4; D uncertain. This TCR was sampled from an adult who received the AZD1222 COVID-19 vaccine. For the CDR3, the DNA is TGCGCCAGCAGTCGGGGAATAACTAATGAAAAACTGTTTTTT. It encodes CASSRGITNEKLFF.